This entry lists 6 T cell receptor beta chains sequenced from one sample in a study of regulatory T cells in long-lasting Graves disease. The time point is: newly diagnosed GD, antithyroid drugs for less than 3 months. Making the TCR library involved RNA that had been extracted from PBMCs. HTBI primers from iRepertoire and Arm-PCR of CDR3 regions yielded the TCR beta libraries. TCRdb processed the multiplex PCR reads anew with MiXCR; each CDR3 protein has one entry. The sample carries approximately 440,000 distinct CDR3 sequences, about 17% recorded once. The sample also formed part of further work on T cells in Graves' hyperthyroidism and ophthalmopathy.

The sample was peripheral blood mononuclear cells (PBMCs), taken at new diagnosis, from a patient treated with antithyroid drugs. Source of these receptors: a man aged 40-49 years with Graves disease.

The sample holds a few counts of this clonotype. The chain joins TRBV7-3 to TRBJ2-1, with 8 bases identical to TRBD2. The V and J ends lost 2 bases and 5 bases, in that order; junction bases with no gene match: 5. This CDR3 spans 15 amino acids. The germline gives CDR1 SGHTA, CDR2 FQGTGA. CDR3 DNA: TGTGCCAGCAGCTTATCTACTAGCGGAAACAATGAGCAGTTCTTC. This encodes CASSLSTSGNNEQFF.

This clonotype was seen a handful of times. The chain employs TRBV7-6 and TRBJ1-5; 9 bases are shared with TRBD1. Germline CDR1 reads SGHVS; CDR2 reads FNYEAQ. Trimming removed 5 bases from V and 1 base from J; junction bases left unmatched: 9. The CDR3 loop spans 17 amino acids. The CDR3 DNA is TGTGCCAGCAGCCCCGGACAGGGGACTTCGAGCAATCAGCCCCAGCATTTT. It translates to CASSPGQGTSSNQPQHF.

About this clonotype itself: A junction boundary mismatches the germline segment, possibly from a read error. The chain combines TRBV7-9 with TRBJ2-1, with 7 nucleotides matching TRBD2. This CDR3 spans 16 amino acids. CDR1 SEHNR and CDR2 FQNEAQ come from the germline V gene (reference sequence). CDR3 amino acids: CASSLIGAGAGNERFF. Here the CDR3 DNA reads TGTGCCAGCAGCTTAATTGGTGCGGGAGCGGGTAATGAGCGGTTCTTC. The variable domain in full, completed from reference TRBV7-9 and TRBJ2-1, reads DTGVSQNPRHKITKRGQNVTFRCDPISEHNRLYWYRQTLGQGPEFLTYFQNEAQLEKSRLLSDRFSAERPKGSFSTLEIQRTEQGDSAMYLCASSLIGAGAGNERFFGPGTRLTVL.

This clonotype appeared many times. This CDR3 is CSAKSAGVDQPQHF. Here the CDR3 DNA reads TGCAGTGCTAAGAGCGCAGGGGTAGATCAGCCCCAGCATTTT. The chain joins TRBV20-1 to TRBJ1-5; D possibly corresponds to TRBD1 (6 bases). V was clipped by 4 bases and J by 5 bases, with 15 bases between them. CDR3 length equals 14 residues. In germline, CDR1 is DFQATT, CDR2 SNEGSKA (reference sequence).

The chain joins TRBV28 to TRBJ2-7, with 9 positions matching TRBD1. Germline CDR1 and CDR2: MDHEN and SYDVKM. V was pared by 2 bases and J by 7 bases, with 9 bases of the junction left unmatched. This CDR3 contains 15 residues. For the CDR3, the DNA is TGTGCCAGCAGTTTACCCGGGACAGGGACGGAAGAGCAGTACTTC. It is translated as CASSLPGTGTEEQYF. Drawing the rest from reference TRBV28 and TRBJ2-7, the complete variable domain is DVKVTQSSRYLVKRTGEKVFLECVQDMDHENMFWYRQDPGLGLRLIYFSYDVKMKEKGDIPEGYSVSREKKERFSLILESASTNQTSMYLCASSLPGTGTEEQYFGPGTRLTVT.

As to this clonotype: An end of the junction differs from the germline gene, which may be a read error. J is TRBJ2-3 and V is TRBV6-1, with TRBD2 identical over 11 bases. This CDR3 comprises 13 residues. The germline gives CDR1 MNHNS, CDR2 SASEGT. The CDR3 reads CASLAGGSDAQYF. The CDR3 nucleotides are TGTGCCTCCCTAGCGGGAGGTTCAGATGCGCAGTATTTT.